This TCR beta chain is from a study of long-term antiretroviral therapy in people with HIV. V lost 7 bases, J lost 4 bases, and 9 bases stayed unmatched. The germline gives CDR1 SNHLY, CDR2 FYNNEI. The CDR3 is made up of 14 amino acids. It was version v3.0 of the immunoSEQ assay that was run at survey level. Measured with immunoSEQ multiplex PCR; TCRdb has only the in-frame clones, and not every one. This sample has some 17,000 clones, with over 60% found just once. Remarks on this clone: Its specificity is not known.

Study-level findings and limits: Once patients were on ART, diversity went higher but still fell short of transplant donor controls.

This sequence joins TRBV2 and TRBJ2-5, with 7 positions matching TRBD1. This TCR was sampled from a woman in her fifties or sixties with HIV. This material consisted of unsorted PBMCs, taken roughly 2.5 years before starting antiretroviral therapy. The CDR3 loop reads CASTRTGALETQYF. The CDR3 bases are TGTGCCAGCACTAGGACAGGTGCTTTAGAGACCCAGTACTTC.